This T cell receptor beta chain was sequenced during a study of early stage breast cancer tumors. Data came from immunoSEQ multiplex PCR; TCRdb stores just in-frame clones and leaves some out. The sample holds 45,000 to 50,000 clones, around 83% seen once. Sequencing used blood. This clonotype originated in a person aged 45 to 59 with breast cancer.

The CDR3 region is CASSLETGGVYGYTF. In DNA form, the CDR3 reads TGTGCCAGCAGCCTGGAGACAGGGGGCGTCTATGGCTACACCTTC. V and J are TRBV2 and TRBJ1-2; 10 nucleotides align to TRBD1. CDR3 size: 15 residues. The germline CDR1 and CDR2 sequences are SNHLY and FYNNEI. J was trimmed by 4 bases and V by 6 bases; bases with no gene match: 8.